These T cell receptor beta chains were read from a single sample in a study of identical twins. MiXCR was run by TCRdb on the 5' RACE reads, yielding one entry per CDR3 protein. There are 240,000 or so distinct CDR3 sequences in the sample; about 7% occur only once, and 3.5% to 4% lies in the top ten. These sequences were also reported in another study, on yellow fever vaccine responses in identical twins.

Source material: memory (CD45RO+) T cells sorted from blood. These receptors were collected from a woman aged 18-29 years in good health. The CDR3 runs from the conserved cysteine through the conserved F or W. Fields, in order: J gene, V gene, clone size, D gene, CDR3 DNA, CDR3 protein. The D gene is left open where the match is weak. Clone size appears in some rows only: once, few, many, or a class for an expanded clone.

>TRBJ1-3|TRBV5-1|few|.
TGCGCCAGCAGAATGGGAGGCCCCAATGGAAACACCATATATTTT
CASRMGGPNGNTIYF
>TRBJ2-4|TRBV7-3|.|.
TGTGCCAGCAGCTTACCACGGCAAGCCGGATTACCCCTAGCCAAAAACATTCAGTACTTC
CASSLPRQAGLPLAKNIQYF
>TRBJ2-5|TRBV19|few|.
TGTGCCAGTAGCCCGACAACGGGGGAGACCCAGTACTTC
CASSPTTGETQYF
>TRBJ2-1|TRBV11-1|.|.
TGTGCCAGCAGCCTAGCAGGGTTCGGGAATGAGCAGTTCTTC
CASSLAGFGNEQFF
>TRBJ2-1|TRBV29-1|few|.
TGCAGCGCGGAACAGAGCTCCTACAATGAGCAGTTCTTC
CSAEQSSYNEQFF
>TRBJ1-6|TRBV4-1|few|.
TGCGCCAGCAGCCAAGGGACTGATTATAATTCACCCCTCCACTTT
CASSQGTDYNSPLHF
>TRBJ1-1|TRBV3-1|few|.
TGTGCCAGCAGCCAAGGAGGGGGACGAACTGAAGCTTTCTTT
CASSQGGGRTEAFF
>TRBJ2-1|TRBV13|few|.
TGTGCCAGCAGCTCACGGACTTTGGGGTTCAATGAGCAGTTCTTC
CASSSRTLGFNEQFF
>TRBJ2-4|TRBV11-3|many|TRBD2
TGTGCCAGCAGCACCGGACTAGCACCAAACATTCAGTACTTC
CASSTGLAPNIQYF
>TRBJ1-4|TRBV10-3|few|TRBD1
TGTGCCATCTCCCGGACAGGGGGCCAAACTAATGAAAAACTGTTTTTT
CAISRTGGQTNEKLFF
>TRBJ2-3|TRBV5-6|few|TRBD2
TGTGCCAGCAGCTTGGCCGGCGGGAGCAGGGCAGATACGCAGTATTTT
CASSLAGGSRADTQYF
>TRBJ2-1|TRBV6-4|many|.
TGTGCCAGCAGTGACTCGGGACACAATGAGCAGTTCTTC
CASSDSGHNEQFF
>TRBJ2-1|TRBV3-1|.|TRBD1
TGTGCCAGCAACCAACAGGGGGCTGGGTACAATGAGCAGTTCTTC
CASNQQGAGYNEQFF
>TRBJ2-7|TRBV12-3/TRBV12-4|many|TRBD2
TGTGCCAGCAGTTTTTCGGGACTAGCGGGGGGACGCGAGCAGTACTTC
CASSFSGLAGGREQYF
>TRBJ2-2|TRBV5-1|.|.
TGCGCCAGCAGCTTGGGACTCCACACCGGGGAGCTGTTTTTT
CASSLGLHTGELFF
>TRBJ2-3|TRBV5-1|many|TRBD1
TGCGCCAGCAGCTTGGCCGACAGGGTTGATCTGGATACGCAGTATTTT
CASSLADRVDLDTQYF
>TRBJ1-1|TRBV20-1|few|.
TGCAGTGCTAGGGACAAACAGGGAACCGAAGCTTTCTTT
CSARDKQGTEAFF
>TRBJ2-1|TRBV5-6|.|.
TGTGCCAGCGGCCTCGGGCCGCCCTCCTACAATGAGCAGTTCTTC
CASGLGPPSYNEQFF
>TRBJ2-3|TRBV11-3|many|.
TGTGCCAGCAGCTTGAGGGACTCCCGGGCAGATACGCAGTATTTT
CASSLRDSRADTQYF
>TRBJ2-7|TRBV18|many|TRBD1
TGTGCCAGCTCACGGGCCGGGACAGGGGGCATCTACGAGCAGTACTTC
CASSRAGTGGIYEQYF
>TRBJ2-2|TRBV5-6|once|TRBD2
TGTGCCAGCAGCTCCCCCCGGACTAGCGGGAGGTGGGACGGGGAGCTGTTTTTT
CASSSPRTSGRWDGELFF
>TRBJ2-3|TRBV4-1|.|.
TGCGCCAGCAGCCAAGTTATAGGAAGCACAGATACGCAGTATTTT
CASSQVIGSTDTQYF
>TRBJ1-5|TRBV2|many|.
TGTGCCAGCAGGGGCGACAGTAGCAATCAGCCCCAGCATTTT
CASRGDSSNQPQHF
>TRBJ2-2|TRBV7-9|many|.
TGTGCCAGCAGCCCCCTACTAGCTCGGGCCGGGGAGCTGTTTTTT
CASSPLLARAGELFF
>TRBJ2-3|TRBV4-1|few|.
TGCGCCAGCAGCCAAGTTGGGACAAAGGGAACCGATACGCAGTATTTT
CASSQVGTKGTDTQYF
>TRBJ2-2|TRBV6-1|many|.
TGTGCCAGCAGTGCGATGGATACCGGGGAGCTGTTTTTT
CASSAMDTGELFF
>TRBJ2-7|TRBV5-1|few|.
TGCGCCAGCAGCCGCGATCCGGGGCGGGCCAGCTCCTACGAGCAGTACTTC
CASSRDPGRASSYEQYF
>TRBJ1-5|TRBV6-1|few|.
TGTGCCAGCAGTCCTGCAGGGGAAGAGCAGCCCCAGCATTTT
CASSPAGEEQPQHF
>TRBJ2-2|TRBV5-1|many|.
TGCGCCAGCAGTGCTATGCCGAACACCGGGGAGCTGTTTTTT
CASSAMPNTGELFF
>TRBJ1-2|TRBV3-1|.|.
TGTGCCAGCAGCCAAGAATGGGGAGGGAAGATAACTAACTATGGCTACACCTTC
CASSQEWGGKITNYGYTF
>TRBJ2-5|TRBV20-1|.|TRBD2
TGCAGTGCTAGAGACGTAGCGGGAGGGCCGGGAGAGACCCAGTACTTC
CSARDVAGGPGETQYF
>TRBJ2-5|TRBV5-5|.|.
TGTGCCAGCGGCCTACCTAGGGAGACCCAGTACTTC
CASGLPRETQYF
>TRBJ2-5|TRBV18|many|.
TGTGCCAGCTCACCACAAGAGACCCAGTACTTC
CASSPQETQYF
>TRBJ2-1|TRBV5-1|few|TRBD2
TGCGCCAGCAGCTTGGTTACCGTAGCGGGAGGTTACAATGAGCAGTTCTTC
CASSLVTVAGGYNEQFF
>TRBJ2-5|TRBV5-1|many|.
TGCGCCAGCAGCTTGGCAGGACTATCTCAAGAGACCCAGTACTTC
CASSLAGLSQETQYF
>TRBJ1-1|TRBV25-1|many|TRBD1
TGTGCCAGCAGTCAACAGGGGGCCGGGAACACTGAAGCTTTCTTT
CASSQQGAGNTEAFF
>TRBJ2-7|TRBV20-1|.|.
TGCAGTGCTAGCTCTAGCAGGCTCCCGGGTCACGAGCAGTATTTC
CSASSSRLPGHEQYF
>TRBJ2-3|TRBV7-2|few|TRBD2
TGTGCCAGCAGCTTAAAGGGACTAGGCACCACAGATACGCAGTATTTT
CASSLKGLGTTDTQYF
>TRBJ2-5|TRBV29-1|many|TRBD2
TGCAGCATACTCAGGGACTATGGGACCCAGTACTTC
CSILRDYGTQYF
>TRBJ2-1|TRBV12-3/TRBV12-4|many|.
TGTGCCAGCAGTTTGAGGCGGGGCCCCTACAATGAGCAGTTCTTC
CASSLRRGPYNEQFF
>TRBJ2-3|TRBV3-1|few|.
TGTGCCAGCAGCCAAGTAGTGGGGAGCGGCACAGATACGCAGTATTTT
CASSQVVGSGTDTQYF
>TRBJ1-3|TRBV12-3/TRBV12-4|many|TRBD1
TGTGCCAGCAGTACAGGGGCCTACTCTGGAAACACCATATATTTT
CASSTGAYSGNTIYF
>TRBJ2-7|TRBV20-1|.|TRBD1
TGCAGTGCTACTAAGAAGACAGGGTCGTACGAGCAGTACTTC
CSATKKTGSYEQYF
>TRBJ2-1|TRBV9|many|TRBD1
TGTGCCAGCAGCGCAGGGACAGGGCGGGCTGAGCAGTTCTTC
CASSAGTGRAEQFF
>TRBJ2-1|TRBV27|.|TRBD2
TGTGCCAGTTCCCTCTCCGGGGGGGCGGTCTACAATGAGCAGTTCTTC
CASSLSGGAVYNEQFF
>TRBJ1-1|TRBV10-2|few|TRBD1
TGCGCCAGCAGTGACCCCCAGGGGGGTCTGCGCGCTTTCTTT
CASSDPQGGLRAFF
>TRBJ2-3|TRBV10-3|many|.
TGTGCCATCAGTGAGGGGACCGCGGAGGTTGATACGCAGTATTTT
CAISEGTAEVDTQYF
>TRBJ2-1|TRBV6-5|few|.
TGTGCCAGCAGTTCCCCGACAGGGAGGGGGAATGAGCAGTTCTTC
CASSSPTGRGNEQFF
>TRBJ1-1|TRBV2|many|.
TGTGCCAGTAGGCTCATGAACACTGAAGCTTTCTTT
CASRLMNTEAFF
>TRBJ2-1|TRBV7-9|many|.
TGTGCCAGCAGCTTCCCGGGCGGGGTCTACAATGAGCAGTTCTTC
CASSFPGGVYNEQFF
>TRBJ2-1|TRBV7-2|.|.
TGTGCCAGCAGCTTAGAGGCTAGCTCCCATTACAATGAGCAGTTCTTC
CASSLEASSHYNEQFF
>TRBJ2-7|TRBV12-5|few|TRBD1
TGTGCTAGTGGTTTCGGGACAGGGACGTACGAGCAGTACTTC
CASGFGTGTYEQYF
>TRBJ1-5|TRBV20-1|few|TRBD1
TGCAGTGCTAGAAATTCCAGGGGGGAGAGTCAGCCCCAGCATTTT
CSARNSRGESQPQHF
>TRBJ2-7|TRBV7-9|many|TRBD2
TGTGCCAGCACGGAAGCGGGATTTACGTACGAGCAGTACTTC
CASTEAGFTYEQYF
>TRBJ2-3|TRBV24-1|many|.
TGTGCCACCAGTGACCCCGGTGGTAGTACTTATACGCAGTATTTT
CATSDPGGSTYTQYF